Below, 24 T cell receptor beta chains from the same sample are listed, as sequenced in a study of OX40 agonist ivuxolimab in advanced cancers. TCRdb's table, derived via immunoSEQ multiplex PCR, lists solely in-frame clones and lacks some. The repertoire holds tens of thousands of clones, with 70% to 90% as singletons. The specimen comprised CD4+ or CD8+ T cells sorted from blood, sampled in a trial of the OX40 agonist ivuxolimab. The origin of the receptors is an adult with an advanced solid tumor such as melanoma, head and neck, liver or kidney cancer.

This clone showed up just a few times. CDR3 amino acids: CASSPGLEYEQYF. The CDR3 nucleotides are TGTGCCAGCTCACCAGGACTAGAGTACGAGCAGTACTTC. The rearrangement joins TRBV18 to TRBJ2-7, with 7 positions matching TRBD2. Germline CDR1 and CDR2: KGHSH and LQKENI. Trimming took 2 bases from V and 4 from J; bases not matched to a gene: 2. CDR3 length: 13 residues.

This clone was seen only once. The chain is built from TRBV18 and TRBJ1-1, with 9 bases lining up with TRBD1. The length of the CDR3 is 16 residues. Trimming removed 4 bases from V and 6 bases from J; junction bases left unmatched: 12. Germline lookup yields CDR1 KGHSH and CDR2 LQKENI. In nucleotides, the CDR3 is TGTGCCAGCTCACTATCGACAGGGGGGAAAGGATCTGAAGCTTTCTTT. Translating gives CASSLSTGGKGSEAFF.

The J gene is TRBJ2-1, the V gene TRBV27; TRBD1 aligns across 10 bases. This CDR3 has 15 amino acids. J was trimmed by 8 bases and V by 6 bases; bases with no gene match: 10. Germline assignment: CDR1 MNHEY and CDR2 SMNVEV (reference sequence). The CDR3 nucleotides read TGTGCCAGCAGACGAACCGGGACAGGGGCCCATGAGCAGTTCTTC. Amino acid sequence: CASRRTGTGAHEQFF.

V usage is TRBV18 and J usage is TRBJ2-6, with TRBD2 matching 11 bases. In germline, CDR1 is KGHSH, CDR2 LQKENI. The ends lost 3 bases at V and 4 bases at J; junction bases unmatched: 14. The CDR3 runs 20 residues. The chain's CDR3 is CASSPTTISGRAMGANVLTF. The CDR3 DNA sequence: TGTGCCAGCTCACCCACGACTATTAGCGGGAGGGCCATGGGGGCCAACGTCCTGACTTTC.

V usage is TRBV6-5 and J usage is TRBJ1-1, with D perhaps matching TRBD1 (6 bases). The CDR3 extends over 15 amino acids. Trimming shortened V by 3 bases and J by 1 base, and 12 bases separated the two germline ends. Per the germline V gene, CDR1 is MNHEY and CDR2 is SVGAGI. CDR3 bases: TGTGCCAGCAGTTATGAGGGGGGCGGGAACACTGAAGCTTTCTTT. This gives the protein CASSYEGGGNTEAFF.

The genes are TRBV7-2 and TRBJ2-1; 10 nucleotides align to TRBD2. With V trimmed by 1 base and J by 9 bases, 12 bases remained unmatched. The CDR3 consists of 17 residues. Germline CDR1 is SGHTA and CDR2 is FQGNSA. CDR3 sequence: CASSLEGLAGEKGEQFF. CDR3 DNA sequence: TGTGCCAGCAGCTTAGAGGGGCTAGCGGGAGAGAAGGGTGAGCAGTTCTTC.

This chain uses TRBV10-3 with TRBJ2-7; 7 positions match TRBD1. V dropped 0 bases and J dropped 2; count of bases not matched to a gene: 1. The V gene's germline CDR1 is ENHRY and CDR2 SYGVKD. The CDR3 is made up of 14 amino acids. The CDR3 DNA sequence: TGTGCCATCAGTGAGTCCCAGGGGGCCTACGAGCAGTACTTC. Amino acids: CAISESQGAYEQYF.

The chain carries TRBV6-5 and TRBJ2-2, with 7 bases that match TRBD2. Germline CDR1 MNHEY, CDR2 SVGAGI. Germline trimming cut 1 base from V and 4 bases from J; bases unmatched to any gene: 3. The CDR3 consists of 15 residues. The CDR3 loop reads CASSYLGGRTGELFF. For the CDR3, the DNA is TGTGCCAGCAGTTACTTGGGAGGGCGCACCGGGGAGCTGTTTTTT.

The count of this clone is one. The chain joins TRBV5-3 to TRBJ2-3; 10 nucleotides agree with TRBD2. TRBV5-3 is placed among ORFs of uncertain function. Unmatched junction bases numbered 15, after V lost 4 bases and J lost 4 bases. The CDR3 has 18 amino acids. This CDR3 is CARSLVRLGAGGSDTQYF. CDR3 nucleotide sequence: TGTGCCAGAAGCCTCGTCAGGTTAGGAGCGGGAGGGTCAGATACGCAGTATTTT.

The chain has TRBV27 and TRBJ2-7; weak D call: TRBD2 (7 bases). V lost 2 bases and J lost 4, with 18 bases in between. Germline CDR1 and CDR2: MNHEY and SMNVEV (reference sequence). CDR3 length: 16 amino acids. CDR3 sequence: CASSLKGGGSPYEQYF. CDR3 DNA: TGTGCCAGCAGTTTAAAGGGGGGCGGGAGCCCGTACGAGCAGTACTTC.

This sequence joins TRBV14 and TRBJ2-3, with 9 bases aligning to TRBD1. Germline V lookup: CDR1 SGHDN, CDR2 FVKESK. The V gene end was trimmed by 4 bases and the J gene end by 6 bases; junction bases not matched to a gene: 11. This CDR3 is built from 16 residues. The CDR3 DNA reads TGTGCCAGCAGCCCCCTGGGGACAGGGAAGGTGGATACGCAGTATTTT. It yields the protein CASSPLGTGKVDTQYF.

V gene TRBV25-1 combines with J gene TRBJ1-5; D gene unclear. Trimming removed 6 bases from V and 0 bases from J, with 6 bases in between. Germline values: CDR1 MGHDK, CDR2 SYGVNS. The CDR3 has 13 amino acids. The CDR3 region is CASRSASNQPQHF. DNA of the CDR3: TGTGCCAGCAGGTCGGCTAGCAATCAGCCCCAGCATTTT.

The V gene is TRBV19, the J gene TRBJ2-1; 10 bases are a match to TRBD1. V shed 0 bases and J 2 bases; nucleotides not matched to a gene: 4. Germline V gives CDR1 LNHDA, CDR2 SQIVND (reference sequence). CDR3 length equals 17 residues. CDR3 loop: CASSIEGTGAPYNEQFF. The CDR3 DNA reads as TGTGCCAGTAGTATAGAAGGGACAGGGGCACCCTACAATGAGCAGTTCTTC.

CDR3 region: CASSLSGGATGELFF. In nucleotides, the CDR3 is TGTGCCAGCAGCTTATCGGGAGGGGCCACCGGGGAGCTGTTTTTT. This chain joins TRBV7-3 and TRBJ2-2; 8 bases fit TRBD2. The CDR3 length is 15 residues. V shed 2 bases and J 4 bases; nucleotides not matched to a gene: 3. The germline V gene has CDR1 SGHTA and CDR2 FQGTGA.

The CDR3 sequence: CASSLEILAGDTQYF. In DNA, the CDR3 is TGTGCCAGCAGCTTAGAAATACTAGCGGGAGATACGCAGTATTTT. The chain combines TRBV7-9 with TRBJ2-3, with TRBD2 identical over 9 bases. Germline lookup yields CDR1 SEHNR and CDR2 FQNEAQ (reference sequence). The CDR3 runs to 15 residues. V shed 1 base, J shed 5 bases, and the junction held 4 bases outside the gene matches. The variable domain in full, with the rest retrieved from reference TRBV7-9 and TRBJ2-3, is DTGVSQNPRHKITKRGQNVTFRCDPISEHNRLYWYRQTLGQGPEFLTYFQNEAQLEKSRLLSDRFSAERPKGSFSTLEIQRTEQGDSAMYLCASSLEILAGDTQYFGPGTRLTVL.

V gene TRBV7-9 combines with J gene TRBJ1-2, with a weak D call TRBD1 (5 bases). Trimming took off 2 bases at V and 5 bases at J, with 12 bases between the two ends. Germline loops: CDR1 SEHNR, CDR2 FQNEAQ (reference sequence). This CDR3 is 14 amino acids long. In nucleotides, the CDR3 is TGTGCCAGCAGCTTACCGGGGGGAATTTATGGCTACACCTTC. Protein sequence: CASSLPGGIYGYTF.

V and J are TRBV9 and TRBJ2-5, with D unresolved. Germline V gene sequence: CDR1 SGDLS, CDR2 YYNGEE. The CDR3 is 12 residues long. Trimming removed 3 bases at V and 5 bases at J, with 8 bases between. The CDR3 region is CASSAPAETQYF. The CDR3 region has the DNA TGTGCCAGCAGCGCCCCCGCGGAGACCCAGTACTTC.

The rearrangement joins TRBV5-1 to TRBJ2-7; 9 nucleotides agree with TRBD1. V gave up 4 bases and J gave up 5 bases; unmatched junction bases: 10. The germline V gene encodes CDR1 SGHRS and CDR2 YFSETQ. The CDR3 is 15 residues long. The CDR3 coding sequence is TGCGCCAGCAGCCCGCCCCGGACAGGGGTCGACGAGCAGTACTTC. It is translated as CASSPPRTGVDEQYF.

The J gene is TRBJ2-3, the V gene TRBV27; 8 positions match TRBD2. The CDR3 length is 15 residues. The junction had 7 bases not matched to a gene; V was cut back by 6 bases and J by 2 bases. Germline V gene sequence: CDR1 MNHEY, CDR2 SMNVEV (reference sequence). This CDR3 reads CASRTGTRLTDTQYF. The CDR3, as DNA: TGTGCCAGCAGGACCGGGACTAGACTCACAGATACGCAGTATTTT.

The rearrangement links TRBV18 to TRBJ2-3; weak D call: TRBD2 (6 bases). V was shortened by 3 bases and J by 5 bases, with 15 bases between the two germline ends. Germline CDR1 KGHSH, CDR2 LQKENI. This CDR3 contains 15 residues. Written as DNA, the CDR3 is TGTGCCAGCTCACCGTCGGAGTCTAGCGTAGATACGCAGTATTTT. Its translation is CASSPSESSVDTQYF.

The V gene is TRBV19, the J gene TRBJ2-3, with a weak D call TRBD1 (5 bases). The germline V gene encodes CDR1 LNHDA and CDR2 SQIVND (reference sequence). This CDR3 region has 14 residues. V was cut by 1 base and J by 6 bases, with 11 bases left in between. The CDR3 protein is CASSIVAGLDTQYF. CDR3 DNA sequence: TGTGCCAGTAGTATAGTGGCAGGGCTCGATACGCAGTATTTT.

V gene TRBV9 combines with J gene TRBJ2-1; 9 nucleotides match TRBD2. Trimming removed 0 bases from V and 5 bases from J; junction bases left unmatched: 9. The length of the CDR3 is 17 residues. Germline CDR1 and CDR2: SGDLS and YYNGEE. The CDR3 reads CASSVDRGLAGNNEQFF. The CDR3 nucleotides read TGTGCCAGCAGCGTAGATAGAGGGCTAGCGGGGAACAATGAGCAGTTCTTC. Complete variable domain (other parts from reference TRBV9 and TRBJ2-1): DSGVTQTPKHLITATGQRVTLRCSPRSGDLSVYWYQQSLDQGLQFLIQYYNGEERAKGNILERFSAQQFPDLHSELNLSSLELGDSALYFCASSVDRGLAGNNEQFFGPGTRLTVL.

The rearrangement links TRBV6-6 to TRBJ1-2; 7 bases map to TRBD1. The CDR3 is 13 residues long. Germline V gene lookup returns CDR1 MNHNY and CDR2 SVGAGI (reference sequence). V trimming: 4 bases; J trimming: 2 bases; junction bases outside the gene matches: 1. CDR3 nucleotides: TGTGCCAGCAGTTTGGACAGGAACTATGGCTACACCTTC. It yields the protein CASSLDRNYGYTF.

The J gene is TRBJ1-5, the V gene TRBV6-5; D might be TRBD1 (6 bases). The CDR3 runs to 15 residues. Germline CDR1 is MNHEY and CDR2 is SVGAGI. The germline V and J ends were trimmed by 6 bases and 0 bases, with 12 bases remaining between them. The CDR3 bases are TGTGCCAGCAGCCGTACAGGGAATAGCAATCAGCCCCAGCATTTT. This encodes CASSRTGNSNQPQHF.